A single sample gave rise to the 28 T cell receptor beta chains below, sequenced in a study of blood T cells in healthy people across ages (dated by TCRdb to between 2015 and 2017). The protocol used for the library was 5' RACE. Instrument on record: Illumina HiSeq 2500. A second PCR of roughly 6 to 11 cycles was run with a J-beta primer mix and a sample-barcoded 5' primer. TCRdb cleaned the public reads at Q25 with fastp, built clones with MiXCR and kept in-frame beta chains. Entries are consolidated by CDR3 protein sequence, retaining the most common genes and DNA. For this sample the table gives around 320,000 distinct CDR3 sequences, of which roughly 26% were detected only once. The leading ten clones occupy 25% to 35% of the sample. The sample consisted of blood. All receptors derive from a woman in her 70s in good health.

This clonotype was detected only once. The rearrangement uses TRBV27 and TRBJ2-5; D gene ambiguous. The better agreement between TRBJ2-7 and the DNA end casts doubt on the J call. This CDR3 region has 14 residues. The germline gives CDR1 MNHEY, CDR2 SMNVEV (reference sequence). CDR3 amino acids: CASSLSRHSYEQYF. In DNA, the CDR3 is TGTGCCAGCAGTTTATCGCGGCACTCTTACGAGCAGTACTTC.

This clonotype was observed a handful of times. Written as DNA, the CDR3 is TGTGCCAGCTCACCAGATGGGGTGCTGAACACTGAAGCTTTCTTT. Amino acids: CASSPDGVLNTEAFF. The V call is TRBV18, the J call TRBJ1-1; D not resolved. This CDR3 region has 15 residues. From germline, CDR1 is KGHSH and CDR2 LQKENI. V lost 2 bases and J 0 bases, leaving 10 bases between the germline ends. Full variable domain (missing parts from reference TRBV18 and TRBJ1-1): NAGVMQNPRHLVRRRGQEARLRCSPMKGHSHVYWYRQLPEEGLKFMVYLQKENIIDESGMPKERFSAEFPKEGPSILRIQQVVRGDSAAYFCASSPDGVLNTEAFFGQGTRLTVV.

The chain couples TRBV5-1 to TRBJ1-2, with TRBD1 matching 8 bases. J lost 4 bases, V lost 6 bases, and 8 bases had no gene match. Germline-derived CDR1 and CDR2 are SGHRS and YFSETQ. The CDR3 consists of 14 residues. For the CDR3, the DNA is TGCGCCAGCACCCCACCGGGACAGGCCTATGGCTACACCTTC. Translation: CASTPPGQAYGYTF. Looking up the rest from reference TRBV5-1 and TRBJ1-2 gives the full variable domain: KAGVTQTPRYLIKTRGQQVTLSCSPISGHRSVSWYQQTPGQGLQFLFEYFSETQRNKGNFPGRFSGRQFSNSRSEMNVSTLELGDSALYLCASTPPGQAYGYTFGSGTRLTVV.

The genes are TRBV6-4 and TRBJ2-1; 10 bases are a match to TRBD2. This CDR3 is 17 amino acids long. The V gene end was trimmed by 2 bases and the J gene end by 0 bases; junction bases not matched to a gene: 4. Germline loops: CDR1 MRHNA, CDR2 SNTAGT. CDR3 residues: CASSDRASGSSYNEQFF. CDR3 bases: TGTGCCAGCAGTGACCGGGCTAGCGGGAGCTCCTACAATGAGCAGTTCTTC.

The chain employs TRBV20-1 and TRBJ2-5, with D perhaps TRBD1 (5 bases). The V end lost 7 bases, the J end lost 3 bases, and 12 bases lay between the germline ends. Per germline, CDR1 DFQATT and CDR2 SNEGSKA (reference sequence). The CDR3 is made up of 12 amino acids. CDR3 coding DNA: TGCAGTGTAGCTAGGGGCGAAGAGACCCAGTACTTC. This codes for CSVARGEETQYF.

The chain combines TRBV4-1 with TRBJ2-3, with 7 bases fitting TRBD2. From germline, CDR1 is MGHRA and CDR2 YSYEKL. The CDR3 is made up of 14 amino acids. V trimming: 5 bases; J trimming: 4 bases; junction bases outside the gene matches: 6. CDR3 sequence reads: CASSSRGSADTQYF. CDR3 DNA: TGCGCCAGCAGCTCTCGCGGGAGCGCAGATACGCAGTATTTT.

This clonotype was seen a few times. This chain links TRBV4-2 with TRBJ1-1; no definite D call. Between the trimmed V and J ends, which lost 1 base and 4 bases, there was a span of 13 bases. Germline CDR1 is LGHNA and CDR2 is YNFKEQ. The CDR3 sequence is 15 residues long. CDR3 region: CASSQVTTGGTEAFF. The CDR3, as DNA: TGTGCCAGCAGCCAAGTAACTACGGGAGGCACTGAAGCTTTCTTT.

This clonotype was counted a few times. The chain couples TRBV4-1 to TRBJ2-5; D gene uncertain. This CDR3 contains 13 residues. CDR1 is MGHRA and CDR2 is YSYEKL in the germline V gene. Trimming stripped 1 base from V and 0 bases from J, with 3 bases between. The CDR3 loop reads CASSQANQETQYF. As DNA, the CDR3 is TGCGCCAGCAGCCAAGCGAACCAAGAGACCCAGTACTTC.

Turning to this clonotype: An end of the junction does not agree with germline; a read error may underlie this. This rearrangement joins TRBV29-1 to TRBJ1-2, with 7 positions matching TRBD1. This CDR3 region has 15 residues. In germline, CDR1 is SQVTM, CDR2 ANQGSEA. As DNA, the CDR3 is TGCAGCGTTTGCGCTGACAGGGACGATAACTATGACTACACCTTC. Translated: CSVCADRDDNYDYTF.

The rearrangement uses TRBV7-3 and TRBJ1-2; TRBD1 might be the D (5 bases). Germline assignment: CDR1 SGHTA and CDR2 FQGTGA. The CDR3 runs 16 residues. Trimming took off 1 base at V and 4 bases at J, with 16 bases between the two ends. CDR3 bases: TGTGCCAGCAGCTTAAGCCCGGACGGGACGGTCTATGGCTACACCTTC. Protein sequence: CASSLSPDGTVYGYTF.

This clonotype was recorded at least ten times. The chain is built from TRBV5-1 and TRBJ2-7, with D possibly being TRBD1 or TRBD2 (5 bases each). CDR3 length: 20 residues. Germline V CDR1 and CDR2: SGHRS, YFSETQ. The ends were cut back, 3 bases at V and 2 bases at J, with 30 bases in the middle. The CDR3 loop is CASSSDVAPTINGATYEQYF. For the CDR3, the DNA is TGCGCCAGCAGCTCAGACGTAGCCCCGACGATTAACGGGGCGACCTACGAGCAGTACTTC.

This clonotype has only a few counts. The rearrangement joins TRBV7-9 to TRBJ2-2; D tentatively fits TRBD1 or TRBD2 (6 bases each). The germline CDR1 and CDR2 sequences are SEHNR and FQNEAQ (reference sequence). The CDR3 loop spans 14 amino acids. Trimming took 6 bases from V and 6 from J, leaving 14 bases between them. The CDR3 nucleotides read TGTGCCAGCAGATCTGCAGGGGAGGCCGGGGAGCTGTTTTTT. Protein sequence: CASRSAGEAGELFF.

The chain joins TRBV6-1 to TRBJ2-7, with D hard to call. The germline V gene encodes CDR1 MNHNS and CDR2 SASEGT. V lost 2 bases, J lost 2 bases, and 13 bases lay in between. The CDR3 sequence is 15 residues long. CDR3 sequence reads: CASSEQGNEAYEQYF. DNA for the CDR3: TGTGCCAGCAGTGAACAAGGGAATGAGGCCTACGAGCAGTACTTC.

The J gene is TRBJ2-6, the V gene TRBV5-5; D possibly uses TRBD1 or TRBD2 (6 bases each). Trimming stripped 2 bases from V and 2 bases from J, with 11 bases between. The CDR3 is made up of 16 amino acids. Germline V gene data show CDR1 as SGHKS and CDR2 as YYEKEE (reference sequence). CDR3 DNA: TGTGCCAGCAGCTTTGGAGGGGGGCCTGGGGCCAACGTCCTGACTTTC. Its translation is CASSFGGGPGANVLTF.

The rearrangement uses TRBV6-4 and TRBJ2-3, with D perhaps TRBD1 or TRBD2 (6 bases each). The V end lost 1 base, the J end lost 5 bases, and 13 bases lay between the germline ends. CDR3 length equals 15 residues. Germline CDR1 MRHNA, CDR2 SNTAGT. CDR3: CASSDLGGQEDTQYF. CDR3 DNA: TGTGCCAGCAGTGACTTGGGGGGCCAAGAAGATACGCAGTATTTT.

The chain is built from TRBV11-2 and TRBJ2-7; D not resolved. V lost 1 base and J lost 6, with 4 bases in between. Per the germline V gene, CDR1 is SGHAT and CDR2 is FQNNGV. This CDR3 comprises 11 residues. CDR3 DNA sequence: TGTGCCAGCAGCTTAGTGTTCGAGCAGTACTTC. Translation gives CASSLVFEQYF.

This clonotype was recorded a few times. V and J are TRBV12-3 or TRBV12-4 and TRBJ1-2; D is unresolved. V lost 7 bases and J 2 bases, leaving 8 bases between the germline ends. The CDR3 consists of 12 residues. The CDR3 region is CASTQRNYGYTF. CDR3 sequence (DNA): TGTGCCAGCACCCAGCGCAACTATGGCTACACCTTC.

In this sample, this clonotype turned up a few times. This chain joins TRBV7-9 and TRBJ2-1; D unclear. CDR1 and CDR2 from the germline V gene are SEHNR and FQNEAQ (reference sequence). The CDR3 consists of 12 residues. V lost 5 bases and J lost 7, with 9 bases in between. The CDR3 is CASSEGWNEQFF. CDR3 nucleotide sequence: TGTGCCAGCAGCGAAGGGTGGAATGAGCAGTTCTTC.

CDR3 DNA sequence: TGTGCCAGCAGCTTAGGCGTTCCCAACTACAATGAGCAGTTCTTC. Its translation is CASSLGVPNYNEQFF. The V and J genes are TRBV7-6 and TRBJ2-1; D gene ambiguous. Deletions cut 1 base from V and 3 bases from J, with 10 bases between. The CDR3 runs to 15 residues. CDR1 is SGHVS, CDR2 FNYEAQ, per germline.

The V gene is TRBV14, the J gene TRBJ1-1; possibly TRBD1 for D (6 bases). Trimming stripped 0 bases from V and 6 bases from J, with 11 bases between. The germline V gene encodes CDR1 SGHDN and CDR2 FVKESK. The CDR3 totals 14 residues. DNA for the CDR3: TGTGCCAGCAGCCAAGATCGGTGGGGGCCTGAAGCTTTCTTT. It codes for CASSQDRWGPEAFF.

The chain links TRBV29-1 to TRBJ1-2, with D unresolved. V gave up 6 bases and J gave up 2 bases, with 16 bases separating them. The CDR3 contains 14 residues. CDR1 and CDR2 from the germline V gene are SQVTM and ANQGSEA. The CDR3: CSVYTSAQNYGYTF. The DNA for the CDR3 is TGCAGCGTCTACACATCCGCTCAGAACTATGGCTACACCTTC.

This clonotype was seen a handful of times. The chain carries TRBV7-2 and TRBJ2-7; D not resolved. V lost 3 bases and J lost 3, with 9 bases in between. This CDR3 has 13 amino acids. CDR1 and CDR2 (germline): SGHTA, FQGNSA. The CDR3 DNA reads TGTGCCAGCAGCTTTGGGCTAGTCTACGAGCAGTACTTC. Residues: CASSFGLVYEQYF.

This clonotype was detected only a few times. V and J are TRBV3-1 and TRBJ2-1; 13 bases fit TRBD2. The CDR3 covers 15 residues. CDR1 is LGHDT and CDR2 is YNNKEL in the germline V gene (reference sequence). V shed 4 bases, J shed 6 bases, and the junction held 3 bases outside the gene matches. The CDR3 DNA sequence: TGTGCCAGCAGCCCCAGGACTAGCGGGGGCAATGAGCAGTTCTTC. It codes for CASSPRTSGGNEQFF.

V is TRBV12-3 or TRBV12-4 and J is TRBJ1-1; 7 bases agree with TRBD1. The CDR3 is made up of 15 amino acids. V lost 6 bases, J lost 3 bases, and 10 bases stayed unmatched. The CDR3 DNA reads TGTGCCAGCAGCAACAGGGGAACCTATCACACTGAAGCTTTCTTT. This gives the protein CASSNRGTYHTEAFF.

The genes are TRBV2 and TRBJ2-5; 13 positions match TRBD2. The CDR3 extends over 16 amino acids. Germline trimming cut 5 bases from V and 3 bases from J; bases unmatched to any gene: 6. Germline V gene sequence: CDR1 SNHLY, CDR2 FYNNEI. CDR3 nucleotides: TGTGCCAGCAGTCAGAATGGACTAGCGGGAGAAGAGACCCAGTACTTC. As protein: CASSQNGLAGEETQYF.

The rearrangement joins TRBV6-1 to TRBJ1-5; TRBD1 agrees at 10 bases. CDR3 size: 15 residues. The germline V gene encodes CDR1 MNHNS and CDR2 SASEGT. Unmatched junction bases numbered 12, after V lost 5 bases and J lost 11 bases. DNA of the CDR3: TGTGCCAGCAGTACACTAGGGACAGGGGCTGTGACCCAGCATTTT. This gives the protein CASSTLGTGAVTQHF.

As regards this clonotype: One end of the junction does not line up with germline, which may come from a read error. The CDR3 protein is CTSSLAQGGLYIQYF. The CDR3 nucleotides read TGTACCAGCAGCTTGGCCCAAGGGGGATTGTACATTCAGTACTTC. The genes are TRBV5-6 and TRBJ2-4; a weak D match, TRBD1 (6 bases). Germline assignment: CDR1 SGHDT and CDR2 YYEEEE. The CDR3 length is 15 residues. Combining the CDR3 with reference TRBV5-6 and TRBJ2-4 gives the whole variable domain DAGVTQSPTHLIKTRGQQVTLRCSPKSGHDTVSWYQQALGQGPQFIFQYYEEEERQRGNFPDRFSGHQFPNYSSELNVNALLLGDSALYLCTSSLAQGGLYIQYFGAGTRLSVL.

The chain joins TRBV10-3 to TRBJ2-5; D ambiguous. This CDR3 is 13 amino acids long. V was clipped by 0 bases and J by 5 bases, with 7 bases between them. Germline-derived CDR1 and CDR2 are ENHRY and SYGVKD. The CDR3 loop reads CAISESNLETQYF. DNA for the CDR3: TGTGCCATCAGTGAGTCGAATCTGGAGACCCAGTACTTC.